This T cell receptor (beta chain) is drawn from a study of read filtering for tumor transcriptome and immune sequencing. V was pared by 0 bases and J by 16 bases, with 7 bases of the junction left unmatched. Germline V gene lookup returns CDR1 SGHTA and CDR2 FQGNSA. The CDR3 is made up of 13 amino acids. Many counts were recorded for this clonotype. Its antigen is not known. Study findings and constraints: Sorted CD138-negative bone marrow cells were not purified T cells.

Molecular barcoded adaptors covering alpha/delta and beta/gamma chains were used on approximately 400 ng RNA. One entry per CDR3 protein, called by TCRdb with MiXCR from the reads. Here the sample spans 130,000 or so distinct CDR3 sequences, over 10% being singletons. What was sequenced was a population of CD138-negative cells sorted from bone marrow. The sequence was obtained from a donor at least 40 years old with multiple myeloma. The chain carries TRBV7-2 and TRBJ2-1; 9 bases fit TRBD2. CDR3: CASSLALAGRPFF. The CDR3 nucleotides are TGTGCCAGCAGCTTAGCACTAGCGGGCCGTCCCTTCTTC.